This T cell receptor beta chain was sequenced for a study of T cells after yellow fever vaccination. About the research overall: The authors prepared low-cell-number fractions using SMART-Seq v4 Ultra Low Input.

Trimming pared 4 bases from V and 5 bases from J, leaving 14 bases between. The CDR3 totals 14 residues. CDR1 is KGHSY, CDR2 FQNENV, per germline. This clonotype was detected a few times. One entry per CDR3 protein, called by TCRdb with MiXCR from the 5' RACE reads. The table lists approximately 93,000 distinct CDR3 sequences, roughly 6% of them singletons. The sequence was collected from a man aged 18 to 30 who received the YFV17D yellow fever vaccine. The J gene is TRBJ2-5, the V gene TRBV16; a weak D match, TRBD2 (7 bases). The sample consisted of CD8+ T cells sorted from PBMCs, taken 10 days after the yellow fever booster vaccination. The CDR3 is CASSLLGGPETQYF. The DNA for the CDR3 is TGTGCCAGCAGCCTCTTGGGGGGGCCGGAGACCCAGTACTTC.